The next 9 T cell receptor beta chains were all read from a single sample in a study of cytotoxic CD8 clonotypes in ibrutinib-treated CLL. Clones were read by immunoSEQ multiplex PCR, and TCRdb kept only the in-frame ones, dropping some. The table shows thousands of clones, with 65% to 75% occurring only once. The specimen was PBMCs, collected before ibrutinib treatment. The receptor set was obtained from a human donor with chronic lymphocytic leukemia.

Here the CDR3 DNA reads TGCAGCGACATGCCCAGCACAGATACGCAGTATTTT. The encoded protein is CSDMPSTDTQYF. The chain combines TRBV29-1 with TRBJ2-3; no clear D gene. The CDR3 sequence is 12 residues long. The V and J ends lost 7 bases and 0 bases respectively, with 8 bases between them. Per germline, CDR1 SQVTM and CDR2 ANQGSEA.

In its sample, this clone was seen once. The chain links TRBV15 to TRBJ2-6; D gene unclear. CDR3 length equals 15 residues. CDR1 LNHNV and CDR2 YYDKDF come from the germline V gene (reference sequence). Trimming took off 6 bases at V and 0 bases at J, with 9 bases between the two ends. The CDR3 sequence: CATRAGPSGANVLTF. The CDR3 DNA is TGTGCCACCAGGGCAGGCCCCTCTGGGGCCAACGTCCTGACTTTC.

The CDR3 loop reads CASSLLAGLTYEQYF. The CDR3 DNA reads as TGTGCCAGCAGTCTACTAGCGGGACTAACCTACGAGCAGTACTTC. V is TRBV2 and J is TRBJ2-7; TRBD2 matches at 10 bases. Germline V gene sequence: CDR1 SNHLY, CDR2 FYNNEI. Losses at the gene ends were 5 bases for V and 2 bases for J; bases not matched to a gene: 6. This CDR3 spans 15 amino acids.

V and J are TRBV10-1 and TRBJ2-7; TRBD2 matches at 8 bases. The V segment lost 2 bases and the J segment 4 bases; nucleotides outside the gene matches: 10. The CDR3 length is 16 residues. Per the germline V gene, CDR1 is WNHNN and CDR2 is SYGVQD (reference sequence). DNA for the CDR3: TGCGCCAGCAGTGAGACCGGGGGACTAGGAGATTACGAGCAGTACTTC. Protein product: CASSETGGLGDYEQYF.

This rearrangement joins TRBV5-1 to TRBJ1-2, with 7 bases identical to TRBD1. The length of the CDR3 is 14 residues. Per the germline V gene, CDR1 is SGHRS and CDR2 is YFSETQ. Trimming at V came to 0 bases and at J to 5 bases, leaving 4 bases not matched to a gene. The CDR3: CASSLGVQGYGYTF. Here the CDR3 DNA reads TGCGCCAGCAGCTTGGGGGTACAGGGGTATGGCTACACCTTC.

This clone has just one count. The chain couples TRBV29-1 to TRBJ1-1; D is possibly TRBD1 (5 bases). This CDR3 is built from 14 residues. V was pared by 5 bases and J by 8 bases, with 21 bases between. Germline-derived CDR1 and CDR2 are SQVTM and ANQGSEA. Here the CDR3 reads CSVTLYLGGGEAFF. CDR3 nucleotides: TGCAGCGTTACCCTTTACTTAGGCGGGGGGGAAGCTTTCTTT.

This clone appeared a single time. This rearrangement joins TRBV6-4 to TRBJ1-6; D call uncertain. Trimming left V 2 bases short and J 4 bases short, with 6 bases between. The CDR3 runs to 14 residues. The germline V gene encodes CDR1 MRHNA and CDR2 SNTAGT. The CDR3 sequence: CASSDGPYNSPLHF. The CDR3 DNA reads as TGTGCCAGCAGTGACGGGCCTTATAATTCACCCCTCCACTTT.

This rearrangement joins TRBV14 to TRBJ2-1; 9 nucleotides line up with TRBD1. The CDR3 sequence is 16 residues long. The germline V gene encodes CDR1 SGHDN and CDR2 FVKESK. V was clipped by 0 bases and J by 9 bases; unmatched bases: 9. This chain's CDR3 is CASSQDVGQGTSEQFF. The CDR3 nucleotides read TGTGCCAGCAGCCAAGATGTGGGACAGGGCACGAGTGAGCAGTTCTTC.

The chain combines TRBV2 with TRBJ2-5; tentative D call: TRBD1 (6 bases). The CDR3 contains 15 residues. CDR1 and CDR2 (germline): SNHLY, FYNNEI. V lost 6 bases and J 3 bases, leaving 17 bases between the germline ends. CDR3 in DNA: TGTGCCAGCAGGACCCCACAAAGGGGGAAAGAGACCCAGTACTTC. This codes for CASRTPQRGKETQYF.